The T cell receptor beta chain under discussion was sequenced for a study of cytomegalovirus exposure and HLA in healthy donors (dated by TCRdb to about 2017). Some background on the complete study: An earlier analysis of 587 of the donors reported approximately 290 Gb of sequence data and 117 million unique TCR beta sequences from 150 million to 200 million T cells. An early release covering more than 500 HLA-typed donors comprised about 300 gigabases of sequencing data and 85 million to 100 million unique TCR sequences. The study profiled the T cell repertoires of about 720 subjects by immunosequencing and related them to cytomegalovirus serostatus. Besides the first cohort of roughly 660 subjects, a separate validation cohort made up of 120 different subjects was used. Rather than using new phenotypic data, the later analysis identified candidate immune exposures from TCR beta sequences and from how often those sequences occurred across donors. All discovery cohort repertoires had been generated on a single sequencing platform. On average, approximately 250,000 unique TCR beta nucleotide sequences were sequenced per donor among 398 genotyped donors of the cohort, with 15% to 20% of those sequences being non-productive. The number of typed donors differed by locus: about 629-630 for A, B, C, DRB1 and DQB1; some 540 for DQA1; around 580 for DPA1; and about 450 for DPB1. In an earlier analysis of 550 to 700 of the donors, high-throughput TCR beta sequencing was used to judge whether each TCR beta V gene segment behaved as functional or pseudogenic. A later genetic analysis took genome-wide SNP genotypes for about three fifths of the 666 donors and used that subset as a discovery cohort. Several DR-DQ haplotypes were treated as single units for association and clustering because of strong linkage in the cohort. Of the roughly 390 genotyped donors, approximately 80% were placed in the genetic ancestry cluster associated with self-reported Caucasian donors. The study aimed to test whether signatures of past pathogen exposure could be identified by cataloging public T cell receptors. A later analysis re-analyzed previously published TCR beta repertoires from 660 or so donors and added high-resolution HLA genotyping to study TCR occurrence patterns. Donor age, sex, ethnicity and CMV serostatus were compiled together with the repertoire data. HLA typing covered class I and class II loci at four-digit resolution. High-throughput TCR immunosequencing, statistical association of individual TCRs with disease status, and machine learning were combined to predict cytomegalovirus infection status. Results the study describes overall, beyond this receptor: The authors suggested that the approach could potentially be extended to other disease states and immunological phenotypes. A further reported finding was that TCR beta sequences accurately predicted the HLA-A and HLA-B alleles for most subjects in the first cohort. Across donors, most TCR sequences were observed very rarely, whereas some public TCRs were present in many individuals. Because counts were too low, 15 or so rarely observed V segments, including chromosome 9 orphons, were excluded from the earlier analysis of a few hundred of the donors. Several of the top co-occurrence clusters appeared to be linked to parvovirus B19, influenza, CMV and Epstein-Barr virus, according to a later analysis. In an earlier analysis of 587 of the donors, most TCR beta V segments appeared in productive rearrangements about 87% or about 30% of the time, broadly matching IMGT annotations. Some IMGT-functional V segments, including TRBV6-2 and TRBV6-3, could not be distinguished by the 87-base-pair reads and were therefore excluded. An association between a missense DCLRE1C variant and V-gene and J-gene trimming of TCR beta chains was found in a later genetic analysis and replicated in an independent cohort. A later genetic analysis reported fewer N-insertions in productive TCRs among donors in an Asian-associated ancestry cluster than the roughly 620-donor mean. Roughly uniform sequencing depth across donors was assumed in presence/absence analyses, although this assumption may not hold. A cluster of highly shared sequence variants was judged likely to be a technical artifact of the sequencing pipeline. In a later analysis, the rate of TCR association differed among HLA loci, with DRB1 alleles having the most associated TCRs and HLA-C alleles having the fewest. The only immune exposure information available for the cohort was CMV serostatus. This cohort had only TCR beta chains sequenced, and the lack of alpha or paired-chain data limited which features could be detected. Correlated functional status among segregating V segments might be attributable to linkage disequilibrium, but an unknown experimental factor could not be ruled out. HLA typing was unavailable for some donors at each locus, so association tests used only the typed subset. In vitro tests confirmed that three of the cytomegalovirus-associated TCR beta chains recognize cytomegalovirus antigens. Assigning TCR associations to individual alleles was difficult when HLA alleles, especially DR and DQ, strongly co-occurred. The classifier was reported to diagnose cytomegalovirus status with high specificity and sensitivity in both the original and validation cohorts. In a later analysis, HLA-associated TCR beta chains were found to be more clonally expanded and to have lower generation probabilities than equally common non-associated chains. The study listed 150 to 200 TCR beta chains as associated with cytomegalovirus. Specific HLA alleles were associated with 18,000 or so TCR beta sequences at a false discovery rate of 0.05 in a later analysis. According to a later analysis, most CMV-associated TCR beta chains appeared to be HLA-restricted, and the HLA associations seemed to be driven largely by CMV exposure.

In total, roughly 670 healthy bone marrow donors made up the cohort. Cohort members were all nominally healthy when sampled, although unrecorded immune exposures were likely present. The donor was CMV seropositive and was included in the group of approximately 300 seropositive cohort members. Each donor provided a peripheral blood sample, and peripheral blood mononuclear cells were used for TCR beta sequencing. Genomic DNA extraction from the blood cell samples was performed with the Qiagen DNeasy Blood Extraction Kit. The method was the immunoSEQ multiplex PCR assay. For the multiplex PCR, a mixture combining 60 forward primers for TCR Vbeta segments and 13 reverse primers for TCR Jbeta segments was used. Amplification of the CDR3 region of rearranged TCR beta genes was performed with a multiplex PCR assay on genomic DNA. The amplified TCR beta libraries were sequenced on the Illumina HiSeq System as 87-base-pair reads. The authors' pipeline ran thus. A later analysis counted some 80 million unique TCR beta chains across the 650 to 700 repertoires, and roughly 11 million of these chains were shared by at least two donors. Raw reads were error-corrected and collapsed into unique sequences by a nearest-neighbor algorithm in which closely related sequences were merged to remove PCR and sequencing errors. V, D and J gene segments were assigned by aligning CDR3 sequences to IMGT reference sequences. For a sequence to be retained, at least a six-nucleotide match to both a V gene segment and a J gene segment was required. A rearrangement was called productive if the CDR3 had no stop codons and remained in frame with V and J, and every other rearrangement was called non-productive. Following IMGT convention, CDR3 was defined as the stretch from the second conserved V-encoded cysteine to the conserved J-encoded phenylalanine. The earlier analysis of about 500 of the donors excluded sequences that lacked an unambiguous match to a single V gene segment. In an earlier analysis of 587 of the donors, V segments were called functional above 56.7% productive rearrangements and were called segregating when the between-donor standard deviation exceeded 5%. To diagnose cytomegalovirus status from the catalog of TCR beta chain sequences, a statistical classification framework was built. In a later analysis, V and J genes were assigned by comparing TCR nucleotide sequences against IMGT/GENE-DB human TR gene sequences. The TCRdist pipeline was used in a later analysis to assign CDR3 sequences and most-parsimonious VDJ recombination scenarios. In a later analysis, each TCR beta chain was defined by its CDR3 amino acid sequence together with its V-gene family, and reads lacking a unique V-gene family were excluded. In a later analysis, fewer than 650 highly shared, low-generation-probability nucleotide sequences were removed to address suspected cross-contamination and a sequencing artifact. For each public chain, a later analysis derived a clonal expansion index from normalized ranks of inferred template counts within each repertoire. Generation probabilities in a later analysis came from a VDJ recombination model fitted to out-of-frame rearrangements, and those results were checked against IGoR. A later analysis scored TCR-TCR, TCR-HLA and TCR-CMV co-occurrence with hypergeometric tests, applying a repertoire-size bias correction to TCR pairs. False discovery rates were estimated in a later analysis by permuting HLA or CMV assignments 20 times. In a later analysis, co-occurring TCRs were grouped with DBSCAN, and TCRdist sequence similarity was added when clustering was performed within HLA-allele-positive subsets. Co-occurrence clustering excluded repertoires with fewer than 30,000 or more than 120,000 public chains, plus five with anomalous nucleotide sharing. TCRdb provides this immuneACCESS table in a form limited to in-frame rearrangements. Some clones are lacking; in checked studies, under half of them reflect an unresolved V gene, and why the rest are absent is not known. V and J calls and clone size come straight from that table; D and trimming were deduced from the DNA. This sample comprises under 60,000 clones, 70% to 80% of them detected only once. The ten largest clonotypes hold approximately 3.4% of the sample.

Inclusive of the bounding cysteine and phenylalanine, the CDR3 is 14 residues long. Only the CDR3 part of the read is kept: 42 bases, read in frame from the first base. The trim is 4 bases for V and 5 bases for J, with a gap of 14 bases between the germline ends. CDR1 is given as LNHDA and CDR2 as SQIVND, both from the germline V gene (reference sequence). This clone was observed a handful of times. This clone's antigen is unknown. Base qualities are not provided; no much larger clone lies one nucleotide away. This TCR came from a woman in her forties in good health and CMV-seropositive. Material for sequencing was PBMCs. The chain was built from TRBV19 and TRBJ2-5, with no D gene named confidently. Read as DNA, the sequence is TGTGCCAGTAGTACTGGTGCGATCTGGGAGACCCAGTACTTC. This gives the protein CASSTGAIWETQYF. Supplemented by the reference TRBV19 and TRBJ2-5 proteins around the CDR3, the complete variable domain is DGGITQSPKYLFRKEGQNVTLSCEQNLNHDAMYWYRQDPGQGLRLIYYSQIVNDFQKGDIAEGYSVSREKKESFPLTVTSAQKNPTAFYLCASSTGAIWETQYFGPGTRLLVL.